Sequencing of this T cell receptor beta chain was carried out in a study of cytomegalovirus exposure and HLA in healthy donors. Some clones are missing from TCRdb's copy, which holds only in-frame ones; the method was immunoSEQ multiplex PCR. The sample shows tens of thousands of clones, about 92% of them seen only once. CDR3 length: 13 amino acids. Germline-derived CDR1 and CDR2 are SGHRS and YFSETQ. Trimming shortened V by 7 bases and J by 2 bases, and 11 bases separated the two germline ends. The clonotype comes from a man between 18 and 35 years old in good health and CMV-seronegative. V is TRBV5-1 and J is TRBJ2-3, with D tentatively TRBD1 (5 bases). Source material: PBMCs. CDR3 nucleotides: TGCGCCAGCTCGGCAGGGTTCACAGATACGCAGTATTTT. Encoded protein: CASSAGFTDTQYF.